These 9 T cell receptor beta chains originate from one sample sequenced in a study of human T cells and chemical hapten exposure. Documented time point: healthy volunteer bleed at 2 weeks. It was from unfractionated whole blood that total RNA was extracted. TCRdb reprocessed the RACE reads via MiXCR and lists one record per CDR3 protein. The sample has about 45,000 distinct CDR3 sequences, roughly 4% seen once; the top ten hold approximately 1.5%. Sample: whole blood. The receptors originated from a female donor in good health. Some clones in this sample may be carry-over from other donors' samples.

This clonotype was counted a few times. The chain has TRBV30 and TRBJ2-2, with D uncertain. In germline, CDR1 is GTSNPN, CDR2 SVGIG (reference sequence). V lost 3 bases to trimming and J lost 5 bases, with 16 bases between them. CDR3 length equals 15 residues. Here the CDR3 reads CAWRRMKGKTGELFF. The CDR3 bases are TGTGCCTGGAGAAGGATGAAAGGGAAAACCGGGGAGCTGTTTTTT. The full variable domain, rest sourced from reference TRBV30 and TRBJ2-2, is SQTIHQWPATLVQPVGSPLSLECTVEGTSNPNLYWYRQAAGRGLQLLFYSVGIGQISSEVPQNLSASRPQDRQFILSSKKLLLSDSGFYLCAWRRMKGKTGELFFGEGSRLTVL.

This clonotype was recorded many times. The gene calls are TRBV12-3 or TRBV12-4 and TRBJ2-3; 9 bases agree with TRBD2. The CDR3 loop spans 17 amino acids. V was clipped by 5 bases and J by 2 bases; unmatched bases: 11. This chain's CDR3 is CASSPRRVAGVTDTQYF. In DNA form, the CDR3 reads TGTGCCAGCAGTCCTAGGCGGGTAGCGGGGGTCACAGATACGCAGTATTTT.

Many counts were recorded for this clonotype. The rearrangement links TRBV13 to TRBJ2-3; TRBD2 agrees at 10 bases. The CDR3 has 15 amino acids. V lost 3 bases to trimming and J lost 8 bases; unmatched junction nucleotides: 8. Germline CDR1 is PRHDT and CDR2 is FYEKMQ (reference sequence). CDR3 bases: TGTGCCAGCAGCTTGTCGGGACTAGCGCCCCGTACGCAGTATTTT. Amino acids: CASSLSGLAPRTQYF.

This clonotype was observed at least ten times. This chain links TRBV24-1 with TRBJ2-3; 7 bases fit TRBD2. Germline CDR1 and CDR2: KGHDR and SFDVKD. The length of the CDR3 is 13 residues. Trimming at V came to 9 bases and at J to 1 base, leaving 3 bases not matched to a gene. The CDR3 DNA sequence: TGTGCCACCGGGGCGGGGGGCACAGATACGCAGTATTTT. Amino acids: CATGAGGTDTQYF.

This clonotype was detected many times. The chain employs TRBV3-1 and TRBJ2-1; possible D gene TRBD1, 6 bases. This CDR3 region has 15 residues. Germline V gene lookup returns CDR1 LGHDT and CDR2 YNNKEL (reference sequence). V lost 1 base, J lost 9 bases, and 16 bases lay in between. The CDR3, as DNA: TGTGCCAGCAGCCAAGGTCAGGGGCTCTTCGGTGAGCAGTTCTTC. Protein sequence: CASSQGQGLFGEQFF.

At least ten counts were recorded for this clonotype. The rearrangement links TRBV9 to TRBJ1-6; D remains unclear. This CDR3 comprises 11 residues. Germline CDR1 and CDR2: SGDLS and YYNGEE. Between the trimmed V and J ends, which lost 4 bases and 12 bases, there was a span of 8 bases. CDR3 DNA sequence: TGTGCCAGCAGCTCGCTCGGACCCCTCCACTTT. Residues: CASSSLGPLHF.

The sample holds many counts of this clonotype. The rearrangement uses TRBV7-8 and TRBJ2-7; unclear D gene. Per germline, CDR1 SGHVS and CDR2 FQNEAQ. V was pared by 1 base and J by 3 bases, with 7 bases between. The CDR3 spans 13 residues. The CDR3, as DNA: TGTGCCAGCAGCTTAGGACACGACTACGAGCAGTACTTC. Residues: CASSLGHDYEQYF. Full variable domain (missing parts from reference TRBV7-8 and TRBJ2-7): GAGVSQSPRYKVAKRGQDVALRCDPISGHVSLFWYQQALGQGPEFLTYFQNEAQLDKSGLPSDRFFAERPEGSVSTLKIQRTQQEDSAVYLCASSLGHDYEQYFGPGTRLTVT.

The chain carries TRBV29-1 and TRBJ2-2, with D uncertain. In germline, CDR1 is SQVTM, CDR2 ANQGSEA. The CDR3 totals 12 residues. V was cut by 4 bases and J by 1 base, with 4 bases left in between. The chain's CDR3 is CSVAGNTGELFF. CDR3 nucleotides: TGCAGCGTTGCAGGGAACACCGGGGAGCTGTTTTTT.

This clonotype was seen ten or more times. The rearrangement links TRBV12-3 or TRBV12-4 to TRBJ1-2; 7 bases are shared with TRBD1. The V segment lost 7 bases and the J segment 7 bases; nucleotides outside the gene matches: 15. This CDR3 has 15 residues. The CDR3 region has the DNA TGTGCCAGCACCATATTCTCAGGGGGTCCAGCTGGCTACACCTTC. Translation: CASTIFSGGPAGYTF.